The rows below give T cell receptor beta chains drawn from one sample of a study of Ad26.COV2.S vaccination and SARS-CoV-2 variants. The repertoire was sequenced with immunoSEQ multiplex PCR; TCRdb's copy has only in-frame clones and lacks some. The table has approximately 300,000 clones, 70% to 90% seen once; the top ten hold 2% to 2.5%. The sample in question was peripheral blood, obtained in a trial of Ad26.COV2.S vaccine versus placebo. These receptors were obtained from a person aged 18-60 years who received the Ad26.COV2.S COVID-19 vaccine or a placebo. Both conserved end residues are part of each CDR3.

CDR3 protein | J gene | V gene
CAIRGVAYEKLFF | TRBJ1-4 | TRBV10-3
CASSAVDSNQPQHF | TRBJ1-5 | TRBV9
CSVEGRGSYEQYF | TRBJ2-7 | TRBV29-1
CASRRGLGNQPQHF | TRBJ1-5 | TRBV19
CASRLAYRGRGAGLNGVDTEAFF | TRBJ1-1 | TRBV12-2
CAISQTGLGGYQETQYF | TRBJ2-5 | TRBV10-3
CASSRTGQEKLFF | TRBJ1-4 | TRBV4-1
CASSRGFEQYF | TRBJ2-7 | TRBV5-6
CASSPSGGTGANVLTF | TRBJ2-6 | TRBV5-1
CASSVVEGHGYTF | TRBJ1-2 | TRBV9
CATTSSRGAGNTIYF | TRBJ1-3 | TRBV4-1
CASSLGPGTDEQYF | TRBJ2-7 | TRBV5-1
CASRNRGGRETQYF | TRBJ2-5 | TRBV6-5
CASSPRGGADTDTQYF | TRBJ2-3 | TRBV11-3
CASRGDRGPTEAFF | TRBJ1-1 | TRBV2
CASSEWEGLNQLHEKLFF | TRBJ1-4 | TRBV6-1
CASSLGPADTQYF | TRBJ2-3 | TRBV5-6
CASMSRSTDTQYF | TRBJ2-3 | TRBV28
CASLADRGFNEKLFF | TRBJ1-4 | TRBV6-5
CATGWRGTSTDTQYF | TRBJ2-3 | TRBV24-1
CASSLGGVGATDTQYF | TRBJ2-3 | TRBV5-4
CASSLGHRTSPLHF | TRBJ1-6 | TRBV7-6
CASSSPGARNIQYF | TRBJ2-4 | TRBV5-1
CATSVQGADEQYF | TRBJ2-7 | TRBV24-1
CATSGQGEGPQHF | TRBJ1-5 | TRBV24-1
CSARGQENTEAFF | TRBJ1-1 | TRBV29-1
CASSKPGQPYEETQYF | TRBJ2-5 | TRBV25-1
CASSPPPGVDEQYF | TRBJ2-7 | TRBV28
CASSVIRDRVRYGYTF | TRBJ1-2 | TRBV5-1
CASSLNWGTNTEAFF | TRBJ1-1 | TRBV7-2
CASSKWGTGDFSYTF | TRBJ1-2 | TRBV7-9
CASSSSGLGDNSPLHF | TRBJ1-6 | TRBV5-1
CASSQREVGDQPQHF | TRBJ1-5 | TRBV3-1/TRBV3-2
CASSLLGTSRNYEQYF | TRBJ2-7 | TRBV11-1
CASSPGQENTEAFF | TRBJ1-1 | TRBV18
CATTGTGETSTDTQYF | TRBJ2-3 | TRBV10-3